One sample yielded the 27 T cell receptor beta chains listed below, sequenced in a study of cytomegalovirus exposure and HLA in healthy donors. The PCR used 60 Vbeta and 13 Jbeta primers. This table comes from immunoSEQ multiplex PCR, and its TCRdb copy is limited to in-frame clones, with some not included. The sample lists over 120,000 clones; approximately 80% were seen once. Sequencing was done on a sample of PBMCs. The receptor set was obtained from a man aged 25-45 years in good health and CMV-seropositive.

This chain connects TRBV5-5 to TRBJ1-6; unclear D gene. The CDR3 has 15 residues. V was shortened by 1 base and J by 3 bases, with 8 bases between the two germline ends. Germline V CDR1 and CDR2: SGHKS, YYEKEE (reference sequence). CDR3 in amino acids: CASSLTWSYNSPLHF. DNA for the CDR3: TGTGCCAGCAGCTTGACTTGGAGCTATAATTCACCCCTCCACTTT.

The CDR3 sequence: CAGRLGVGGELFF. The CDR3 DNA reads as TGTGCCGGTCGTTTAGGGGTAGGCGGGGAGCTGTTTTTT. The chain links TRBV6-1 to TRBJ2-2, with TRBD1 as a possible D gene (5 bases). The germline V gene encodes CDR1 MNHNS and CDR2 SASEGT. V lost 11 bases to trimming and J lost 7 bases, with 17 bases between them. The CDR3 contains 13 residues.

This rearrangement joins TRBV19 to TRBJ1-1, with 7 bases matching TRBD1. The CDR3 covers 16 residues. The ends lost 1 base at V and 0 bases at J; junction bases unmatched: 5. Germline CDR1 reads LNHDA; CDR2 reads SQIVND (reference sequence). The CDR3, as DNA: TGTGCCAGTAGTATAGGGACAGGATTCTTGAACACTGAAGCTTTCTTT. It is translated as CASSIGTGFLNTEAFF.

This clone was detected a few times. V and J are TRBV13 and TRBJ1-1; the match to TRBD1 covers 7 bases. Germline V gene lookup returns CDR1 PRHDT and CDR2 FYEKMQ (reference sequence). The CDR3 extends over 15 amino acids. V lost 4 bases to trimming and J lost 2 bases; unmatched junction nucleotides: 7. The CDR3 DNA sequence: TGTGCCAGCAGCTCCCGACAGGGTGGCAACACTGAAGCTTTCTTT. It specifies CASSSRQGGNTEAFF.

This clone was seen just once. The chain links TRBV15 to TRBJ1-5; the match to TRBD1 covers 9 bases. The CDR3 has 16 residues. J was trimmed by 6 bases and V by 1 base; bases with no gene match: 7. CDR1 and CDR2 from the germline V gene are LNHNV and YYDKDF (reference sequence). CDR3 sequence (DNA): TGTGCCACCAGCAGAGGGACAGGGGAAATGATTCAGCCCCAGCATTTT. Amino acid sequence: CATSRGTGEMIQPQHF.

V gene TRBV13 combines with J gene TRBJ1-6; TRBD1 matches 7 bases. CDR1 is PRHDT, CDR2 FYEKMQ, per germline (reference sequence). Losses at the gene ends were 6 bases for V and 7 bases for J; bases not matched to a gene: 9. This CDR3 has 15 amino acids. The CDR3 nucleotides read TGTGCCAGCAGAGCTCCCGGGACAGTAAATTCACCCCTCCACTTT. This gives the protein CASRAPGTVNSPLHF.

The chain links TRBV2 to TRBJ2-5; TRBD2 might be the D (5 bases). The DNA end is more similar to TRBJ2-7, so the J call may be wrong. Germline CDR1 and CDR2: SNHLY and FYNNEI. This CDR3 is built from 12 residues. CDR3 region: CASSGGHYEQYF. CDR3 nucleotides: TGTGCCAGCAGTGGAGGGCACTACGAGCAGTACTTC.

The chain carries TRBV10-2 and TRBJ1-2; D may be TRBD1 (6 bases). The ends were cut back, 7 bases at V and 6 bases at J, with 18 bases in the middle. Germline V gene data show CDR1 as WSHSY and CDR2 as SAAADI. The CDR3 covers 14 residues. CDR3 region: CASTRGRDTDGYTF. The CDR3 region has the DNA TGCGCCAGCACCAGGGGCAGGGACACGGATGGCTACACCTTC.

This chain joins TRBV5-4 and TRBJ2-2, with a weak D call TRBD2 (5 bases). Trimming took off 3 bases at V and 3 bases at J, with 15 bases between the two ends. Germline V gives CDR1 SGHNT, CDR2 YYREEE (reference sequence). CDR3 length equals 16 residues. CDR3 sequence (DNA): TGTGCCAGCAGCTCGATCCAAACTAGGGACACCGGGGAGCTGTTTTTT. It yields the protein CASSSIQTRDTGELFF.

The V call is TRBV15, the J call TRBJ2-7; tentative D call: TRBD2 (6 bases). V was clipped by 5 bases and J by 7 bases, with 18 bases between them. CDR3 length: 14 amino acids. Germline assignment: CDR1 LNHNV and CDR2 YYDKDF (reference sequence). DNA for the CDR3: TGTGCCACCAGCCTGTCCCGGGAGACCGGGGAGCAGTACTTC. It translates to CATSLSRETGEQYF.

In this sample, this clone turned up once. The chain employs TRBV2 and TRBJ1-5; 7 bases align to TRBD1. CDR1 SNHLY and CDR2 FYNNEI come from the germline V gene. The CDR3 spans 17 residues. Germline trimming cut 5 bases from V and 2 bases from J; bases unmatched to any gene: 12. CDR3 in DNA: TGTGCCAGCAGTACTATTCAGGGGGGTTACGGCAATCAGCCCCAGCATTTT. It yields the protein CASSTIQGGYGNQPQHF.

The chain recombines TRBV28 with TRBJ2-2; D is perhaps TRBD2 (6 bases). V was pared by 9 bases and J by 0 bases, with 11 bases between. Germline V CDR1 and CDR2: MDHEN, SYDVKM. The CDR3 extends over 14 amino acids. CDR3 nucleotide sequence: TGTGCCAGTCATGCGGGGCCGAACACCGGGGAGCTGTTTTTT. Residues: CASHAGPNTGELFF.

The chain uses TRBV28 and TRBJ1-5; the match to TRBD1 covers 9 bases. The CDR3 totals 16 residues. Germline CDR1 is MDHEN and CDR2 is SYDVKM. V shed 5 bases, J shed 6 bases, and the junction held 11 bases outside the gene matches. The CDR3 here is CASSDHTGGASQPQHF. The DNA for the CDR3 is TGTGCCAGCAGTGACCACACAGGGGGCGCAAGTCAGCCCCAGCATTTT.

The V and J genes are TRBV7-9 and TRBJ2-3; 7 nucleotides agree with TRBD1. V was pared by 5 bases and J by 4 bases, with 6 bases of the junction left unmatched. The CDR3 covers 14 residues. From germline, CDR1 is SEHNR and CDR2 FQNEAQ (reference sequence). The CDR3 sequence is CASSLQGDADTQYF. Here the CDR3 DNA reads TGTGCCAGCAGCCTTCAGGGGGATGCAGATACGCAGTATTTT.

The chain has TRBV4-1 and TRBJ1-1, with 11 bases identical to TRBD1. The CDR3 has 18 amino acids. Germline V gene data show CDR1 as MGHRA and CDR2 as YSYEKL. Trimming cost V 7 bases and J 3 bases; bases outside gene matches: 16. The CDR3 here is CASTLGQGAFSGHTEAFF. CDR3 coding DNA: TGCGCCAGCACCCTAGGACAGGGGGCATTTTCGGGGCACACTGAAGCTTTCTTT.

This sequence joins TRBV11-2 and TRBJ2-2, with 8 positions matching TRBD1. This CDR3 has 15 residues. V was pared by 9 bases and J by 4 bases, with 10 bases of the junction left unmatched. Germline V gives CDR1 SGHAT, CDR2 FQNNGV. CDR3 sequence reads: CASPRGTGFTGELFF. As DNA, the CDR3 is TGTGCCAGTCCCCGGGGGACAGGATTCACCGGGGAGCTGTTTTTT.

The chain combines TRBV5-8 with TRBJ2-1; 9 bases fit TRBD2. CDR3 length: 15 amino acids. CDR1 and CDR2 from the germline V gene are SGHTS and YDEGEE. Trimming took 2 bases from V and 6 from J; bases not matched to a gene: 6. The CDR3 here is CASSFGEAGGNEQFF. As DNA, the CDR3 is TGTGCCAGCAGCTTTGGTGAAGCGGGAGGCAATGAGCAGTTCTTC.

In DNA, the CDR3 is TGTGCCAGCACGGGAGACCTACCCCGGAAGCAGTACTTC. Its protein product is CASTGDLPRKQYF. The rearrangement joins TRBV27 to TRBJ2-7; D may be TRBD2 (6 bases). V lost 7 bases to trimming and J lost 8 bases, with 18 bases between them. This CDR3 is 13 amino acids long. From germline, CDR1 is MNHEY and CDR2 SMNVEV (reference sequence).

This clone was picked up a small number of times. V gene TRBV10-3 combines with J gene TRBJ2-7, with 7 bases matching TRBD1. V shed 5 bases and J 5 bases; nucleotides not matched to a gene: 3. The CDR3 sequence is 12 residues long. CDR1 and CDR2 from the germline V gene are ENHRY and SYGVKD. CDR3 region: CAISQGGNEQYF. CDR3 nucleotide sequence: TGTGCCATCAGTCAAGGGGGCAACGAGCAGTACTTC.

As DNA, the CDR3 is TGCAGCGGGGGCCTCAGGGACTATGAAGCTTTCTTT. This sequence encodes CSGGLRDYEAFF. V and J are TRBV29-1 and TRBJ1-1, with a weak D call TRBD1 (5 bases). Germline loops: CDR1 SQVTM, CDR2 ANQGSEA. V lost 7 bases to trimming and J lost 7 bases, with 16 bases between them. This CDR3 contains 12 residues. The full variable domain, its missing parts supplied by reference TRBV29-1 and TRBJ1-1, is SAVISQKPSRDICQRGTSLTIQCQVDSQVTMMFWYRQQPGQSLTLIATANQGSEATYESGFVIDKFPISRPNLTFSTLTVSNMSPEDSSIYLCSGGLRDYEAFFGQGTRLTVV.

The chain carries TRBV5-8 and TRBJ2-2, with unresolved D. Trimming removed 4 bases at V and 5 bases at J, with 21 bases between. Germline values: CDR1 SGHTS, CDR2 YDEGEE. The CDR3 consists of 17 residues. The CDR3 reads CASSPLDSLDETGELFF. CDR3 DNA: TGTGCCAGCAGCCCCCTAGATTCTCTAGATGAGACCGGGGAGCTGTTTTTT. Full variable domain (outside the CDR3, taken from reference TRBV5-8 and TRBJ2-2): EAGVTQSPTHLIKTRGQQATLRCSPISGHTSVYWYQQALGLGLQFLLWYDEGEERNRGNFPPRFSGRQFPNYSSELNVNALELEDSALYLCASSPLDSLDETGELFFGEGSRLTVL.

The chain uses TRBV28 and TRBJ2-3; 8 nucleotides agree with TRBD2. The length of the CDR3 is 18 residues. The ends lost 3 bases at V and 0 bases at J; junction bases unmatched: 11. The germline gives CDR1 MDHEN, CDR2 SYDVKM. CDR3 DNA sequence: TGTGCCAGCAGTTTTTCCCTTCAGACTAGCGTAAGCACAGATACGCAGTATTTT. It encodes CASSFSLQTSVSTDTQYF.

CDR3 nucleotides: TGTGCCAGCAGGGCACAGGGGGCTAACACTGAAGCTTTCTTT. Its protein product is CASRAQGANTEAFF. The chain has TRBV2 and TRBJ1-1; 9 nucleotides agree with TRBD1. Per germline, CDR1 SNHLY and CDR2 FYNNEI. V was clipped by 6 bases and J by 2 bases; unmatched bases: 4. The CDR3 is 14 residues long.

This clone was detected a few times. This chain uses TRBV5-4 with TRBJ2-2, with TRBD2 matching over 11 bases. Germline CDR1 SGHNT, CDR2 YYREEE (reference sequence). J lost 1 base, V lost 2 bases, and 4 bases had no gene match. The CDR3 runs to 17 residues. The DNA of the CDR3 is TGTGCCAGCAGCTTTGGGGGACTAGCGGTGAACACCGGGGAGCTGTTTTTT. It encodes CASSFGGLAVNTGELFF.

This chain links TRBV28 with TRBJ1-1, with D perhaps matching TRBD1 (5 bases). Per the germline V gene, CDR1 is MDHEN and CDR2 is SYDVKM. The CDR3 covers 14 residues. Trimming took off 6 bases at V and 1 base at J, with 12 bases between the two ends. This CDR3 reads CASSTATANTEAFF. The CDR3 coding sequence is TGTGCCAGCAGCACCGCGACAGCGAACACTGAAGCTTTCTTT.

This chain connects TRBV27 to TRBJ2-5; 7 nucleotides agree with TRBD1. Germline values: CDR1 MNHEY, CDR2 SMNVEV (reference sequence). This CDR3 is 16 amino acids long. V was pared by 6 bases and J by 5 bases, with 15 bases of the junction left unmatched. CDR3 bases: TGTGCCAGCAGGCCCACGACAGGGCTGGGTATGGAGACCCAGTACTTC. Its translation is CASRPTTGLGMETQYF.

The J gene is TRBJ2-1, the V gene TRBV5-1, with D possibly matching TRBD1 (5 bases). There are 17 residues in the CDR3. In germline, CDR1 is SGHRS, CDR2 YFSETQ. Trimming left V 0 bases short and J 4 bases short, with 17 bases between. CDR3 sequence: CASSLAAGAEFYNEQFF. The CDR3 coding sequence is TGCGCCAGCAGCTTGGCGGCTGGGGCAGAGTTTTACAATGAGCAGTTCTTC.